A single sample gave rise to the 25 T cell receptor beta chains below, sequenced in a study of T cell clonotyping in hematopoietic cell transplantation. TCRdb's table, derived via immunoSEQ multiplex PCR, lists solely in-frame clones and lacks some. Of about 12,000 clones listed, about 72% are singletons. Sequenced material: peripheral blood mononuclear cells, taken 180 days after allogeneic stem cell transplant. These receptor sequences come from a male patient between 60 and 69 years old who had an allogeneic stem cell transplant from an unrelated donor, so the T cells may come from the graft donor. Some clones in this sample may be carry-over from other donors' samples.

The table lists this clone with a few counts. The chain recombines TRBV2 with TRBJ2-1; possibly TRBD2 for D (6 bases). CDR1 and CDR2 (germline): SNHLY, FYNNEI. CDR3 length: 15 amino acids. The ends were cut back, 3 bases at V and 7 bases at J, with 16 bases in the middle. The CDR3 region has the DNA TGTGCCAGCAGTGACCCGGGAGCTGGTAAGAATGAGCAGTTCTTC. Its translation is CASSDPGAGKNEQFF.

This clone was picked up one time. The rearrangement links TRBV30 to TRBJ1-1; 7 bases map to TRBD1. The CDR3 is 14 amino acids. Germline-derived CDR1 and CDR2 are GTSNPN and SVGIG (reference sequence). The V segment lost 0 bases and the J segment 5 bases; nucleotides outside the gene matches: 6. In nucleotides, the CDR3 is TGTGCCTGGAGTGTAGGGGGCAGTCTAACTGAAGCTTTCTTT. Protein sequence: CAWSVGGSLTEAFF. Based on the CDR3 plus reference TRBV30 and TRBJ1-1, the full variable domain is SQTIHQWPATLVQPVGSPLSLECTVEGTSNPNLYWYRQAAGRGLQLLFYSVGIGQISSEVPQNLSASRPQDRQFILSSKKLLLSDSGFYLCAWSVGGSLTEAFFGQGTRLTVV.

The chain is built from TRBV11-3 and TRBJ2-7; D gene uncertain. V dropped 9 bases and J dropped 3 bases, with 9 bases sitting between them. The germline CDR1 and CDR2 sequences are SGHNT and YENEEA. CDR3 length: 11 residues. The CDR3 sequence is CARDGYYEQYF. In nucleotides, the CDR3 is TGTGCCAGGGACGGGTACTACGAGCAGTACTTC.

The rearrangement links TRBV1 to TRBJ1-6. TRBV1 is a pseudogene. CDR3 length equals 12 residues. CDR3 loop: CTSSQGGSPLHF. In nucleotides, the CDR3 is TGCACCAGCAGCCAGGGGGGATCACCCCTCCACTTT.

V usage is TRBV28 and J usage is TRBJ1-3; TRBD1 might be the D (6 bases). The ends were cut back, 7 bases at V and 8 bases at J, with 18 bases in the middle. Germline loops: CDR1 MDHEN, CDR2 SYDVKM. This CDR3 has 14 amino acids. The DNA of the CDR3 is TGTGCCAGCATCTTAGGGGGGAGAGGAGACACCATATATTTT. The encoded protein is CASILGGRGDTIYF.

This chain uses TRBV29-1 with TRBJ1-1; D is uncertain. Germline V gives CDR1 SQVTM, CDR2 ANQGSEA. CDR3 length: 14 residues. V was cut by 4 bases and J by 4 bases, with 16 bases left in between. The CDR3 sequence: CSVVQDPVSTEAFF. The CDR3, as DNA: TGCAGCGTTGTCCAGGACCCCGTTAGCACTGAAGCTTTCTTT.

The CDR3 nucleotides read TGTGCCTGGACTCTCGGACTAGCCCCCTACGAGCAGTACTTC. Amino acids: CAWTLGLAPYEQYF. The chain recombines TRBV30 with TRBJ2-7, with 8 bases aligning to TRBD2. CDR3 length: 14 amino acids. CDR1 is GTSNPN and CDR2 is SVGIG in the germline V gene (reference sequence). The ends lost 4 bases at V and 2 bases at J; junction bases unmatched: 7.

The V gene is TRBV6-6, the J gene TRBJ2-7; no reliable D call. The CDR3 totals 12 residues. With 2 bases removed from V and 7 bases from J, the gap between germline ends came to 9 bases. CDR1 and CDR2 (germline): MNHNY, SVGAGI (reference sequence). CDR3 sequence: CASSYDKREQYF. CDR3 bases: TGTGCCAGCAGTTACGACAAACGTGAGCAGTACTTC.

V usage is TRBV19 and J usage is TRBJ1-1; possible D gene TRBD1, 5 bases. The CDR3 loop spans 14 amino acids. Germline assignment: CDR1 LNHDA and CDR2 SQIVND (reference sequence). The V end was cut by 3 bases, the J end by 1 base, with 9 bases between. The DNA of the CDR3 is TGTGCCAGTAGTATCGACAGCCCGAACACTGAAGCTTTCTTT. This translates into CASSIDSPNTEAFF. Variable domain in full (rest from reference TRBV19 and TRBJ1-1): DGGITQSPKYLFRKEGQNVTLSCEQNLNHDAMYWYRQDPGQGLRLIYYSQIVNDFQKGDIAEGYSVSREKKESFPLTVTSAQKNPTAFYLCASSIDSPNTEAFFGQGTRLTVV.

The V call is TRBV5-4, the J call TRBJ2-5; D not certain. With 2 bases removed from V and 4 bases from J, the gap between germline ends came to 6 bases. This CDR3 spans 12 amino acids. CDR1 and CDR2 (germline): SGHNT, YYREEE (reference sequence). CDR3 coding DNA: TGTGCCAGCAGCTTATGGGGAGAGACCCAGTACTTC. This codes for CASSLWGETQYF.

V and J are TRBV9 and TRBJ2-2; 7 bases are a match to TRBD1. The CDR3 runs to 18 residues. Germline CDR1 is SGDLS and CDR2 is YYNGEE. With 4 bases clipped from V and 5 bases from J, the junction kept 17 bases outside the gene matches. The CDR3 region has the DNA TGTGCCAGCAGCCCGAGGGGCGTGACAGGGAGTAATACCGGGGAGCTGTTTTTT. Amino acids: CASSPRGVTGSNTGELFF.

The chain combines TRBV5-1 with TRBJ2-3; tentative D call: TRBD1 (6 bases). The germline CDR1 and CDR2 sequences are SGHRS and YFSETQ. V was shortened by 5 bases and J by 0 bases, with 16 bases between the two germline ends. The CDR3 length is 16 residues. CDR3: CASRGTPSSSTDTQYF. CDR3 bases: TGCGCCAGCAGGGGGACACCTTCTTCTAGCACAGATACGCAGTATTTT.

The table lists this clone with a few counts. The V and J genes are TRBV28 and TRBJ1-2; D might be TRBD1 (6 bases). V lost 7 bases and J 4 bases, leaving 22 bases between the germline ends. The CDR3 has 16 residues. From germline, CDR1 is MDHEN and CDR2 SYDVKM. CDR3 DNA sequence: TGTGCCAGCAAACCCGGGGGGGGCGAGGTTTCCTATGGCTACACCTTC. As protein: CASKPGGGEVSYGYTF.

This clone was detected only a few times. The genes are TRBV5-8 and TRBJ1-5, with D unresolved. Germline CDR1 reads SGHTS; CDR2 reads YDEGEE. Trimming stripped 6 bases from V and 4 bases from J, with 8 bases between. This CDR3 region has 12 residues. CDR3 amino acids: CASTLRNQPQHF. The CDR3 DNA sequence: TGTGCCAGCACCCTTCGTAATCAGCCCCAGCATTTT.

The V and J genes are TRBV7-2 and TRBJ2-3; D remains unclear. Germline CDR1 reads SGHTA; CDR2 reads FQGNSA. Trimming removed 5 bases from V and 4 bases from J, with 10 bases in between. This CDR3 region has 13 residues. The CDR3 region has the DNA TGTGCCAGCAGCAGCCGTTGGTCAGATACGCAGTATTTT. Amino acid sequence: CASSSRWSDTQYF.

The rearrangement links TRBV19 to TRBJ1-5; D is unresolved. CDR1 LNHDA and CDR2 SQIVND come from the germline V gene (reference sequence). V was trimmed by 1 base and J by 0 bases, leaving 10 bases between them. The CDR3 consists of 16 residues. CDR3 coding DNA: TGTGCCAGTAGTATAGTACCAGCTTATAGCAATCAGCCCCAGCATTTT. Translated: CASSIVPAYSNQPQHF.

This chain joins TRBV28 and TRBJ2-5; 7 positions match TRBD1. Germline V gene lookup returns CDR1 MDHEN and CDR2 SYDVKM. Losses at the gene ends were 11 bases for V and 4 bases for J; bases not matched to a gene: 10. The CDR3 covers 13 residues. The CDR3 nucleotides read TGTGCCGGCAACAGGGGATCGGCAGAGACCCAGTACTTC. This translates into CAGNRGSAETQYF. The full variable domain, completed using reference TRBV28 and TRBJ2-5, is DVKVTQSSRYLVKRTGEKVFLECVQDMDHENMFWYRQDPGLGLRLIYFSYDVKMKEKGDIPEGYSVSREKKERFSLILESASTNQTSMYLCAGNRGSAETQYFGPGTRLLVL.

The V and J genes are TRBV7-2 and TRBJ1-6, with 7 bases identical to TRBD1. The CDR3 is made up of 15 amino acids. V lost 5 bases, J lost 9 bases, and 10 bases stayed unmatched. CDR1 and CDR2 from the germline V gene are SGHTA and FQGNSA. CDR3 in amino acids: CASSENGRTGSPLHF. The CDR3 DNA follows: TGTGCCAGCAGCGAAAACGGACGGACAGGTTCACCCCTCCACTTT.

V and J are TRBV28 and TRBJ2-7; the match to TRBD2 covers 10 bases. V dropped 5 bases and J dropped 7; count of bases not matched to a gene: 17. Germline V gene sequence: CDR1 MDHEN, CDR2 SYDVKM. The CDR3 runs 17 residues. CDR3 coding DNA: TGTGCCAGCAGTCCCCCCGCCCTAGCGGGGGACGATGGGGAGCAGTACTTC. Protein: CASSPPALAGDDGEQYF.

V is TRBV6-6 and J is TRBJ1-2; the match to TRBD1 covers 10 bases. The CDR3 is 14 residues long. From germline, CDR1 is MNHNY and CDR2 SVGAGI (reference sequence). With 5 bases clipped from V and 3 bases from J, the junction kept 3 bases outside the gene matches. CDR3 nucleotide sequence: TGTGCCAGCAGTCACGGGACAGGGGACTATGGCTACACCTTC. This encodes CASSHGTGDYGYTF.

This chain uses TRBV6-5 with TRBJ2-5, with TRBD2 matching over 8 bases. Trimming removed 5 bases from V and 5 bases from J; junction bases left unmatched: 4. The CDR3 is 13 residues long. The germline V gene has CDR1 MNHEY and CDR2 SVGAGI. The CDR3 sequence is CASSGRGGETQYF. The CDR3 nucleotides are TGTGCCAGCAGTGGTCGGGGGGGCGAGACCCAGTACTTC.

CDR3 loop: CASSLGTAIYGYTF. In DNA form, the CDR3 reads TGTGCCAGCAGCTTAGGGACAGCAATCTATGGCTACACCTTC. This sequence joins TRBV11-2 and TRBJ1-2; D perhaps matches TRBD1 (6 bases). V shed 1 base and J shed 4 bases, with 10 bases lying between them. Germline assignment: CDR1 SGHAT and CDR2 FQNNGV. The CDR3 spans 14 residues.

This sequence joins TRBV2 and TRBJ1-2; 9 bases map to TRBD1. This CDR3 has 14 residues. Trimming took 6 bases from V and 4 from J; bases not matched to a gene: 6. Germline V gene data show CDR1 as SNHLY and CDR2 as FYNNEI. In nucleotides, the CDR3 is TGTGCCAGCAGCCGGGACAGGGAGCTCTATGGCTACACCTTC. Translation gives CASSRDRELYGYTF.

This chain joins TRBV11-2 and TRBJ2-3; D may match TRBD1 or TRBD2 (7 bases each). The CDR3 runs to 15 residues. CDR1 is SGHAT, CDR2 FQNNGV, per germline. V lost 5 bases to trimming and J lost 3 bases, with 15 bases between them. In DNA form, the CDR3 reads TGTGCCAGCAGCCCTTCCCAGGGGGGGACAGATACGCAGTATTTT. Amino acid sequence: CASSPSQGGTDTQYF.

The CDR3 loop reads CSVVFEGEKLFF. Written as DNA, the CDR3 is TGCAGCGTTGTATTCGAGGGTGAAAAACTGTTTTTT. The rearrangement uses TRBV29-1 and TRBJ1-4; D call uncertain. The CDR3 is 12 residues long. Trimming pared 4 bases from V and 7 bases from J, leaving 10 bases between. Per germline, CDR1 SQVTM and CDR2 ANQGSEA.